These T cell receptor beta chains were read from a single sample in a study of T cells in localized non-small cell lung cancer. Profiling relied on immunoSEQ multiplex PCR, and the TCRdb table lists in-frame clones only, not all of them. The sample yields 25,000 to 35,000 clones, around 92% seen once. The sequenced sample was peripheral blood, obtained before any cancer treatment. These receptors were collected from a female donor older than 55 with stage I lung adenocarcinoma. The CDR3 runs from the conserved cysteine through the conserved F or W. The D gene is left open where the match is weak. Clone size is not always given. Where it is, it says once, few, many or a class for expanded clones.

j_call: TRBJ2-7; v_call: TRBV2; clone_size: NA; d_call: NA; cdr3_nt: TGTGCCAGCAGTCAGAACAGGTACGAGCAGTACTTC; cdr3_aa: CASSQNRYEQYF
j_call: TRBJ1-1; v_call: TRBV25-1; clone_size: few; d_call: NA; cdr3_nt: TGTGCCAGCAGTGAATCCGCCCGGGGAGCTGAAGCTTTCTTT; cdr3_aa: CASSESARGAEAFF
j_call: TRBJ1-2; v_call: TRBV9; clone_size: NA; d_call: NA; cdr3_nt: TGTGCCAGCAGCTTCTCCGGGAGAAAGGACTATGGCTACACCTTC; cdr3_aa: CASSFSGRKDYGYTF
j_call: TRBJ2-1; v_call: TRBV7-9; clone_size: NA; d_call: TRBD2; cdr3_nt: TGTGCCAGCAGCTTAGCTAGCGGGGGGGCTTTGTATGAGCAGTTCTTC; cdr3_aa: CASSLASGGALYEQFF
j_call: TRBJ2-3; v_call: TRBV5-6; clone_size: NA; d_call: TRBD2; cdr3_nt: TGTGCCAGCAGACAACAGCGGGGGGGCCGAAGCACAGATACGCAGTATTTT; cdr3_aa: CASRQQRGGRSTDTQYF
j_call: TRBJ2-7; v_call: TRBV6-1; clone_size: NA; d_call: NA; cdr3_nt: TGTGCCAGCATTCCGGGACCGTCCTACGAGCAGTACTTC; cdr3_aa: CASIPGPSYEQYF
j_call: TRBJ1-2; v_call: TRBV5-4; clone_size: NA; d_call: NA; cdr3_nt: TGTGCCAGCAGCTTGTCCGGGAACTATGGCTACACCTTC; cdr3_aa: CASSLSGNYGYTF
j_call: TRBJ2-7; v_call: TRBV27; clone_size: NA; d_call: NA; cdr3_nt: TGTGCCAGCAGTCGAAAACCACCGACGGCCCTAGGCGAGCAGTACTTC; cdr3_aa: CASSRKPPTALGEQYF
j_call: TRBJ1-2; v_call: TRBV18; clone_size: NA; d_call: NA; cdr3_nt: TGTGCCAGCTCACCAGAACAGGTCTATGGCTACACCTTC; cdr3_aa: CASSPEQVYGYTF
j_call: TRBJ1-5; v_call: TRBV7-8; clone_size: NA; d_call: NA; cdr3_nt: TGTGCCAGCAGCTTATCTCTGGGCAATCAGCCCCAGCATTTT; cdr3_aa: CASSLSLGNQPQHF
j_call: TRBJ1-5; v_call: TRBV19; clone_size: NA; d_call: NA; cdr3_nt: TGTGCCAGTAGTCCTCTCGGTAGCAATCAGCCCCAGCATTTT; cdr3_aa: CASSPLGSNQPQHF
j_call: TRBJ2-7; v_call: TRBV6-5; clone_size: NA; d_call: TRBD2; cdr3_nt: TGTGCCAGCAGTCCGACTAGCGGGGGGGCCTACGAGCAGTACTTC; cdr3_aa: CASSPTSGGAYEQYF
j_call: TRBJ2-1; v_call: TRBV4-1; clone_size: once; d_call: TRBD2; cdr3_nt: TGCGCCAGCAGCCAAGACGGCGGGGGGGGCTACAATGAGCAGTTCTTC; cdr3_aa: CASSQDGGGGYNEQFF
j_call: TRBJ2-1; v_call: TRBV19; clone_size: NA; d_call: NA; cdr3_nt: TGTGCCAGTAGTCCCGACAGGTATGAGCAGTTCTTC; cdr3_aa: CASSPDRYEQFF